This T cell receptor (beta chain) stems from a study of blood T cell repertoires in COVID-19. Looking at the study overall: Donors in the United States, Italy and Spain gave samples during acute or convalescent COVID-19. The analysed material was cDNA or gDNA that came from T cells, B-cell-depleted T cells, or PBMCs.

Original analysis: The authors estimated nucleated cell counts from reference gene primer amplification. Sequenced by immunoSEQ multiplex PCR; TCRdb stores in-frame clones only, minus some. V and J calls and clone size are given by that table; D and trimming were obtained from the DNA. The data contain about 35,000 clones, around 90% of them seen just once; the ten biggest clones take up roughly 6.3%. The germline V gene has CDR1 LGHDT and CDR2 YNNKEL (reference sequence). There are 14 residues in the CDR3. V was cut by 2 bases and J by 4 bases, with 12 bases left in between. The receptor was derived from a human donor in a cohort sampled during active COVID-19. The chain joins TRBV3-1 (or the pseudogene TRBV3-2) to TRBJ2-7, with D perhaps TRBD2 (5 bases). Sequencing was done on a sample of peripheral blood. Here the CDR3 reads CASSQSIRGYEQYF. CDR3 nucleotides: TGTGCCAGCAGCCAATCGATCCGGGGATACGAGCAGTACTTC.